Below, 24 T cell receptor beta chains from the same sample are listed, as sequenced in a study of T cell responses to AZD1222 COVID-19 vaccine. TCRdb's table, derived via immunoSEQ multiplex PCR, lists solely in-frame clones and lacks some. The sample has about 130,000 clones, approximately 83% seen once. The sample consisted of peripheral blood, taken on day 0 of AZD1222 vaccination. Receptors were obtained from an adult in good health.

The DNA of the CDR3 is TGCGCCAGCAGCCAAGGAGGGACAGGGGGCCGCGAGCAGTACTTC. Its translation: CASSQGGTGGREQYF. This chain connects TRBV4-1 to TRBJ2-7, with 12 bases fitting TRBD1. Trimming removed 1 base from V and 6 bases from J; junction bases left unmatched: 4. This CDR3 comprises 15 residues. Germline V CDR1 and CDR2: MGHRA, YSYEKL.

The chain links TRBV7-2 to TRBJ2-7; D gene uncertain. Germline V gene lookup returns CDR1 SGHTA and CDR2 FQGNSA. V lost 5 bases, J lost 2 bases, and 19 bases lay in between. The CDR3 is made up of 16 amino acids. The chain's CDR3 is CASSREWYGQTYEQYF. CDR3 bases: TGTGCCAGCAGCAGAGAGTGGTATGGCCAAACCTACGAGCAGTACTTC.

This chain joins TRBV5-1 and TRBJ1-3; weak D call: TRBD1 (5 bases). CDR1 is SGHRS, CDR2 YFSETQ, per germline. V was cut by 0 bases and J by 8 bases, with 12 bases left in between. The CDR3 is made up of 14 amino acids. CDR3 sequence: CASSLDGAGDTIYF. The CDR3 bases are TGCGCCAGCAGCTTGGACGGGGCCGGGGACACCATATATTTT.

The V gene is TRBV5-1, the J gene TRBJ2-1; the D gene is possibly TRBD1 (5 bases). The length of the CDR3 is 14 residues. Germline assignment: CDR1 SGHRS and CDR2 YFSETQ. The V and J ends lost 0 bases and 2 bases respectively, with 6 bases between them. The CDR3 region is CASSLGQTYNEQFF. The CDR3 coding sequence is TGCGCCAGCAGCTTGGGACAGACCTACAATGAGCAGTTCTTC.

The chain is built from TRBV28 and TRBJ1-5; 11 positions match TRBD1. This CDR3 comprises 15 residues. The V and J ends lost 5 bases and 3 bases, in that order; junction bases with no gene match: 3. CDR1 MDHEN and CDR2 SYDVKM come from the germline V gene. The CDR3: CASSRDRGNNQPQHF. In DNA, the CDR3 is TGTGCCAGCAGTCGGGACAGGGGGAACAATCAGCCCCAGCATTTT.

This chain joins TRBV7-2 and TRBJ1-1; the D is unclear. CDR3 length equals 15 residues. V lost 1 base and J 6 bases, leaving 15 bases between the germline ends. Germline CDR1 is SGHTA and CDR2 is FQGNSA. CDR3 nucleotide sequence: TGTGCCAGCAGCTTAGAATTGATGAGGGTCCCTGAAGCTTTCTTT. Protein sequence: CASSLELMRVPEAFF. Full variable domain (outside the CDR3, taken from reference TRBV7-2 and TRBJ1-1): GAGVSQSPSNKVTEKGKDVELRCDPISGHTALYWYRQSLGQGLEFLIYFQGNSAPDKSGLPSDRFSAERTGGSVSTLTIQRTQQEDSAVYLCASSLELMRVPEAFFGQGTRLTVV.

The rearrangement uses TRBV7-2 and TRBJ2-5; possible D gene TRBD2, 5 bases. CDR1 and CDR2 (germline): SGHTA, FQGNSA. Between the trimmed V and J ends, which lost 3 bases and 4 bases, there was a span of 18 bases. CDR3 length equals 16 residues. The CDR3 DNA reads as TGTGCCAGCAGCTTGACTGGACTTGGAGCCCTAGAGACCCAGTACTTC. It specifies CASSLTGLGALETQYF.

The CDR3 DNA sequence: TGTGCCAGCAGCTTAGCCCGACTCGGGGAGCTGTTTTTT. Translating gives CASSLARLGELFF. The chain joins TRBV7-9 to TRBJ2-2; no reliable D call. Trimming left V 0 bases short and J 7 bases short, with 6 bases between. The CDR3 totals 13 residues. Looked up from germline, CDR1 is SEHNR and CDR2 is FQNEAQ (reference sequence).

The rearrangement links TRBV19 to TRBJ1-3, with D tentatively TRBD1 (6 bases). CDR1 is LNHDA and CDR2 is SQIVND in the germline V gene (reference sequence). The CDR3 runs to 14 residues. Between the trimmed V and J ends, which lost 11 bases and 4 bases, there was a span of 18 bases. CDR3 residues: CAAGLQGSGNTIYF. The CDR3, as DNA: TGTGCCGCGGGATTACAGGGTTCCGGAAACACCATATATTTT.

The CDR3 DNA reads TGTGCCAGCAGTTTATCAACAGGGGGCGGCTATGGCTACACCTTC. Encoded protein: CASSLSTGGGYGYTF. This chain connects TRBV27 to TRBJ1-2, with 9 bases identical to TRBD1. CDR3 length equals 15 residues. With V trimmed by 0 bases and J by 4 bases, 3 bases remained unmatched. CDR1 MNHEY and CDR2 SMNVEV come from the germline V gene (reference sequence).

The chain combines TRBV7-3 with TRBJ1-1; 7 nucleotides agree with TRBD1. Per the germline V gene, CDR1 is SGHTA and CDR2 is FQGTGA. Trimming took 1 base from V and 5 from J; bases not matched to a gene: 13. The CDR3 sequence is 17 residues long. CDR3 in amino acids: CASSLMGQTSLRTEAFF. The CDR3 coding sequence is TGTGCCAGCAGCTTAATGGGACAGACTTCTTTAAGGACTGAAGCTTTCTTT.

This clone was found once. The V gene is TRBV7-9, the J gene TRBJ2-1, with 10 bases fitting TRBD2. This CDR3 has 18 amino acids. V lost 1 base and J lost 4; bases outside the gene matches: 10. Germline lookup yields CDR1 SEHNR and CDR2 FQNEAQ (reference sequence). The DNA for the CDR3 is TGTGCCAGCAGCTTAGGTCTGAACAGCGGGAGGGTTTACAATGAGCAGTTCTTC. It encodes CASSLGLNSGRVYNEQFF.

This chain uses TRBV27 with TRBJ1-6; TRBD1 matches 7 bases. CDR1 is MNHEY, CDR2 SMNVEV, per germline (reference sequence). The J segment lost 4 bases and the V segment lost 0 bases, leaving 9 bases of the junction unmatched. This CDR3 comprises 18 residues. The DNA for the CDR3 is TGTGCCAGCAGTTTATCGATGGCAGGGGGGGGATATAATTCACCCCTCCACTTT. This translates into CASSLSMAGGGYNSPLHF.

The chain employs TRBV7-2 and TRBJ1-1; 9 bases line up with TRBD1. The CDR3 sequence is 14 residues long. V trimming: 5 bases; J trimming: 6 bases; junction bases outside the gene matches: 7. CDR1 is SGHTA and CDR2 is FQGNSA in the germline V gene. CDR3 sequence: CASSPRDRAAEAFF. The CDR3 DNA reads as TGTGCCAGCAGCCCGCGGGACAGGGCCGCTGAAGCTTTCTTT.

The chain recombines TRBV6-5 with TRBJ1-4, with D uncertain. The CDR3 extends over 13 amino acids. The V end lost 4 bases, the J end lost 5 bases, and 8 bases lay between the germline ends. Germline lookup yields CDR1 MNHEY and CDR2 SVGAGI. The CDR3 sequence is CASSSILNEKLFF. The DNA of the CDR3 is TGTGCCAGCAGTTCCATACTAAATGAAAAACTGTTTTTT.

The chain carries TRBV6-2 or TRBV6-3 and TRBJ2-7, with 14 bases fitting TRBD2. The V gene end was trimmed by 5 bases and the J gene end by 3 bases; junction bases not matched to a gene: 3. This CDR3 region has 15 residues. Germline CDR1 reads MNHEY; CDR2 reads SVGEGT. The CDR3 loop reads CASSGTSGSVYEQYF. Written as DNA, the CDR3 is TGTGCCAGCAGTGGGACTAGCGGGAGTGTCTACGAGCAGTACTTC.

The chain carries TRBV19 and TRBJ2-7; 8 positions match TRBD1. CDR3 size: 14 residues. Trimming cost V 7 bases and J 0 bases; bases outside gene matches: 5. Per the germline V gene, CDR1 is LNHDA and CDR2 is SQIVND (reference sequence). The CDR3 is CASTTGGNSYEQYF. The CDR3 region has the DNA TGTGCCAGTACCACAGGGGGGAACTCCTACGAGCAGTACTTC.

The rearrangement links TRBV19 to TRBJ2-2; D ambiguous. The germline V and J ends were trimmed by 8 bases and 8 bases, with 9 bases remaining between them. This CDR3 is 11 amino acids long. Looked up from germline, CDR1 is LNHDA and CDR2 is SQIVND (reference sequence). The CDR3 sequence: CASLMRGELFF. The CDR3 nucleotides read TGTGCCAGTCTCATGAGGGGGGAGCTGTTTTTT.

The V call is TRBV7-2, the J call TRBJ1-6, with D maybe TRBD1 (5 bases). CDR1 is SGHTA, CDR2 FQGNSA, per germline. V gave up 2 bases and J gave up 6 bases, with 11 bases separating them. This CDR3 region has 15 residues. This CDR3 reads CASSLRGNGNSPLHF. The CDR3 DNA reads TGTGCCAGCAGCTTAAGGGGAAATGGTAATTCACCCCTCCACTTT.

The rearrangement uses TRBV11-2 and TRBJ1-4; D gene uncertain. This CDR3 is 13 amino acids long. The V end lost 3 bases, the J end lost 3 bases, and 5 bases lay between the germline ends. CDR1 is SGHAT and CDR2 is FQNNGV in the germline V gene. The CDR3 reads CASSFSANEKLFF. The DNA for the CDR3 is TGTGCCAGCAGCTTCTCAGCTAATGAAAAACTGTTTTTT.

V usage is TRBV19 and J usage is TRBJ2-6; D call uncertain. V shed 6 bases and J shed 3 bases, with 12 bases lying between them. CDR3 length equals 15 residues. Per the germline V gene, CDR1 is LNHDA and CDR2 is SQIVND (reference sequence). CDR3 amino acids: CASRPARSGANVLTF. CDR3 sequence (DNA): TGTGCCAGTAGACCTGCCCGGAGTGGGGCCAACGTCCTGACTTTC.

The chain couples TRBV18 to TRBJ1-2, with a weak D call TRBD1 (5 bases). V lost 5 bases and J lost 7, with 14 bases in between. From germline, CDR1 is KGHSH and CDR2 LQKENI. The CDR3 has 13 residues. The DNA of the CDR3 is TGTGCCAGCTCAGGGGCCAAACTAGGTGGCTACACCTTC. This sequence encodes CASSGAKLGGYTF.

V and J are TRBV5-1 and TRBJ2-2; D assignment may be TRBD1 or TRBD2 (5 bases each). Germline CDR1 and CDR2: SGHRS and YFSETQ. CDR3 length equals 15 residues. V lost 0 bases, J lost 3 bases, and 9 bases lay in between. CDR3 sequence: CASSLDGAYTGELFF. The CDR3 nucleotides are TGCGCCAGCAGCTTGGACGGGGCCTACACCGGGGAGCTGTTTTTT.

The chain recombines TRBV18 with TRBJ1-2, with D possibly being TRBD1 (5 bases). The germline CDR1 and CDR2 sequences are KGHSH and LQKENI. With 0 bases removed from V and 4 bases from J, the gap between germline ends came to 18 bases. The CDR3 extends over 17 amino acids. The CDR3 loop reads CASSPPPGYSQSYGYTF. Here the CDR3 DNA reads TGTGCCAGCTCACCACCGCCAGGGTACAGTCAGAGCTATGGCTACACCTTC.